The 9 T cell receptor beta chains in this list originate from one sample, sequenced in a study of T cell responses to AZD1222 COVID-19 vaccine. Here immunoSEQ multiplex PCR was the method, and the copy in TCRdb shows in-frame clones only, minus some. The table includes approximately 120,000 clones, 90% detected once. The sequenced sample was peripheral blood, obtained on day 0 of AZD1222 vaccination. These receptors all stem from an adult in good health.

The CDR3 protein is CSAVSGQYNEQFF. CDR3 coding DNA: TGCAGCGCCGTATCCGGACAGTACAATGAGCAGTTCTTC. V is TRBV29-1 and J is TRBJ2-1; D is perhaps TRBD1 (6 bases). V was shortened by 7 bases and J by 4 bases, with 14 bases between the two germline ends. The CDR3 consists of 13 residues. Germline CDR1 is SQVTM and CDR2 is ANQGSEA.

The CDR3 spells CASSLGLAGFYNEQFF. The CDR3 bases are TGCGCCAGCAGCTTGGGCCTAGCGGGGTTCTACAATGAGCAGTTCTTC. The V and J genes are TRBV5-1 and TRBJ2-1; 9 bases are a match to TRBD2. Per the germline V gene, CDR1 is SGHRS and CDR2 is YFSETQ. The CDR3 covers 16 residues. Unmatched junction bases numbered 4, after V lost 0 bases and J lost 3 bases.

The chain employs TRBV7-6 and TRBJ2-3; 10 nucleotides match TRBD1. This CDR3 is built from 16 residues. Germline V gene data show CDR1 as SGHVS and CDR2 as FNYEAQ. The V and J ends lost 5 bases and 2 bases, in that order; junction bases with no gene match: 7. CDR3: CASSRTGTGVTDTQYF. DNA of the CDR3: TGTGCCAGCAGCCGTACCGGGACAGGGGTCACAGATACGCAGTATTTT. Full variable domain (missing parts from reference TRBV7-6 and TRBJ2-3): GAGVSQSPRYKVTKRGQDVALRCDPISGHVSLYWYRQALGQGPEFLTYFNYEAQQDKSGLPNDRFSAERPEGSISTLTIQRTEQRDSAMYRCASSRTGTGVTDTQYFGPGTRLTVL.

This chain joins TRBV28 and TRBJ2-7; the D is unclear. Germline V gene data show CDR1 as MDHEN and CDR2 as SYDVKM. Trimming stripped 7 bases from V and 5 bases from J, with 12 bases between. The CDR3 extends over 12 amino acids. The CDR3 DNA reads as TGTGCCAGCACCACCACTACCCACGAGCAGTACTTC. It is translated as CASTTTTHEQYF.

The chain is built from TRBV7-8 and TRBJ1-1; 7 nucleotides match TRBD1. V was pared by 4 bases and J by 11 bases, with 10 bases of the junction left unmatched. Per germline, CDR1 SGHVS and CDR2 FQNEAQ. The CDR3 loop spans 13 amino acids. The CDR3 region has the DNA TGTGCCAGCAGCTCGGGACAGACCGACTTGGCTTTCTTT. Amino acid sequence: CASSSGQTDLAFF.

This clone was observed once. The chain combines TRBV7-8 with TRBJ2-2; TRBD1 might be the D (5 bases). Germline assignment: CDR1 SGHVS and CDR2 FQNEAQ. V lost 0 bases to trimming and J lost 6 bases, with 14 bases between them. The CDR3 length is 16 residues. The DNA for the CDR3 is TGTGCCAGCAGCTTAGCGGTTCAGGGCGCCGCCGGGGAGCTGTTTTTT. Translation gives CASSLAVQGAAGELFF. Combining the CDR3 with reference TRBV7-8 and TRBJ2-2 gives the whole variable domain GAGVSQSPRYKVAKRGQDVALRCDPISGHVSLFWYQQALGQGPEFLTYFQNEAQLDKSGLPSDRFFAERPEGSVSTLKIQRTQQEDSAVYLCASSLAVQGAAGELFFGEGSRLTVL.

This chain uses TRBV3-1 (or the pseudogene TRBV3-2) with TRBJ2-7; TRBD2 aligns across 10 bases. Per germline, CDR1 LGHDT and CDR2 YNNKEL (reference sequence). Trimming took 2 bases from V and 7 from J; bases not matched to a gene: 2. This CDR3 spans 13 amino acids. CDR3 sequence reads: CASSQLAGVEQYF. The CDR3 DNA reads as TGTGCCAGCAGCCAACTAGCGGGAGTTGAGCAGTACTTC.

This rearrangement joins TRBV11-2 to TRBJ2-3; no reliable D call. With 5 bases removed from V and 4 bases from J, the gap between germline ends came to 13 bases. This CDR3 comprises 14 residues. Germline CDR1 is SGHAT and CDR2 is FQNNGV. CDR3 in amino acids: CASSEMRRADTQYF. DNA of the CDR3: TGTGCCAGCAGCGAAATGCGACGAGCAGATACGCAGTATTTT.

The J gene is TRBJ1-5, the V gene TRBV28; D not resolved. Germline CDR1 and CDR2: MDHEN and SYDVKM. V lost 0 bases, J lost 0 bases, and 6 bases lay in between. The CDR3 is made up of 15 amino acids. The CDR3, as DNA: TGTGCCAGCAGTTTATGGACAAATAGCAATCAGCCCCAGCATTTT. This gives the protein CASSLWTNSNQPQHF.